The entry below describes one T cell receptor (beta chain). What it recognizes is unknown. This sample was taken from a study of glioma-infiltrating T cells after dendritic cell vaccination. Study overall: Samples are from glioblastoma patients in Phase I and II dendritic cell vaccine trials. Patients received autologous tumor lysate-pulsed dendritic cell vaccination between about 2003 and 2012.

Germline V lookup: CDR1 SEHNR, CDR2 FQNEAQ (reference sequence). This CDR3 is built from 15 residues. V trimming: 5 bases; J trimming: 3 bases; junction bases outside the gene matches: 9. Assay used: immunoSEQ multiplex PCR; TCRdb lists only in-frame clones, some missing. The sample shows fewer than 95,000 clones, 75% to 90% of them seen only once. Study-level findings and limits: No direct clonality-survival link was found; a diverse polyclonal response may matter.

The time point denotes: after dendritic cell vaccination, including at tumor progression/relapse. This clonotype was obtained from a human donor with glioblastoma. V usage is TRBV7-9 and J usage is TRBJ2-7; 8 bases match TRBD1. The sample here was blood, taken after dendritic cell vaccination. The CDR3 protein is CASSRPDRANYEQYF. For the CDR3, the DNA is TGTGCCAGCAGCCGTCCGGACAGGGCGAACTACGAGCAGTACTTC.